These 9 T cell receptor beta chains were sequenced from one sample in a study of cytomegalovirus exposure and HLA in healthy donors. Assay used: immunoSEQ multiplex PCR; TCRdb lists only in-frame clones, some missing. The table lists about 120,000 clones, approximately 89% of them singletons, with more than 1.5% in the top ten. Input material: PBMCs. The receptors stem from a man aged 18 to 30 in good health and CMV-seronegative.

V is TRBV11-2 and J is TRBJ2-5, with 9 bases aligning to TRBD2. Germline trimming cut 0 bases from V and 4 bases from J; bases unmatched to any gene: 3. Germline V gene data show CDR1 as SGHAT and CDR2 as FQNNGV. This CDR3 has 15 amino acids. In DNA, the CDR3 is TGTGCCAGCAGCTTAGAGCTAGCGGGGTCAGAGACCCAGTACTTC. It translates to CASSLELAGSETQYF.

The genes are TRBV10-1 and TRBJ2-3; possibly TRBD1 for D (6 bases). Germline V lookup: CDR1 WNHNN, CDR2 SYGVQD (reference sequence). This CDR3 region has 13 residues. The ends were cut back, 0 bases at V and 6 bases at J, with 7 bases in the middle. The DNA of the CDR3 is TGCGCCAGCAGTGAGTCGACAGGTGATACGCAGTATTTT. It specifies CASSESTGDTQYF.

The rearrangement uses TRBV4-1 and TRBJ1-2, with D uncertain. In germline, CDR1 is MGHRA, CDR2 YSYEKL. The length of the CDR3 is 15 residues. Trimming cost V 1 base and J 3 bases, with 12 bases left between them. The CDR3 loop is CASSQVIGGYYGYTF. CDR3 in DNA: TGCGCCAGCAGCCAAGTCATTGGAGGATACTATGGCTACACCTTC.

The rearrangement links TRBV27 to TRBJ2-1; TRBD1 is a possible D gene (5 bases). The germline V gene has CDR1 MNHEY and CDR2 SMNVEV (reference sequence). Trimming left V 6 bases short and J 8 bases short, with 11 bases between. This CDR3 region has 12 residues. CDR3 in amino acids: CASRAGFDEQFF. CDR3 nucleotide sequence: TGTGCCAGCAGGGCAGGGTTTGATGAGCAGTTCTTC.

This clone has just a few counts. CDR3 coding DNA: TGCGCCAGCAGCCTCAACGGAGGGTTGGAATCACCCCTCCACTTT. It encodes CASSLNGGLESPLHF. The V and J genes are TRBV4-3 and TRBJ1-6; no clear D gene. Per germline, CDR1 LGHNA and CDR2 YSLEER. The V end lost 4 bases, the J end lost 10 bases, and 17 bases lay between the germline ends. The CDR3 sequence is 15 residues long.

The chain links TRBV2 to TRBJ2-5, with 12 nucleotides matching TRBD2. The V gene's germline CDR1 is SNHLY and CDR2 FYNNEI. J was trimmed by 7 bases and V by 5 bases; bases with no gene match: 11. The CDR3 sequence is 16 residues long. The CDR3 coding sequence is TGTGCCAGCAGTAGAGCTAGCGGGGGGGAATGGAGGACCCAGTACTTC. It specifies CASSRASGGEWRTQYF.

This rearrangement joins TRBV27 to TRBJ2-7; possibly TRBD1 for D (6 bases). The CDR3 has 14 residues. The germline CDR1 and CDR2 sequences are MNHEY and SMNVEV (reference sequence). V dropped 6 bases and J dropped 6 bases, with 18 bases sitting between them. CDR3 loop: CASSPGTWKVEQYF. The CDR3 DNA follows: TGTGCCAGCAGCCCCGGGACATGGAAAGTCGAGCAGTACTTC.

This clone has just a few counts. V usage is TRBV18 and J usage is TRBJ1-6, with TRBD1 matching over 7 bases. The ends lost 4 bases at V and 0 bases at J; junction bases unmatched: 6. This CDR3 is built from 17 residues. Germline V gene data show CDR1 as KGHSH and CDR2 as LQKENI. CDR3 in amino acids: CASSHEGGLSYNSPLHF. For the CDR3, the DNA is TGTGCCAGCTCACACGAAGGGGGCCTCTCCTATAATTCACCCCTCCACTTT.

V gene TRBV5-1 combines with J gene TRBJ2-2; tentative D call: TRBD1 (6 bases). V was cut by 2 bases and J by 2 bases, with 13 bases left in between. This CDR3 is built from 16 residues. Germline CDR1 and CDR2: SGHRS and YFSETQ. CDR3 DNA: TGCGCCAGCAGCTTCTCAACAGGGATCAACACCGGGGAGCTGTTTTTT. Translating it yields CASSFSTGINTGELFF.